The 6 T cell receptor beta chains listed next were all sequenced from one sample in a study of long-term antiretroviral therapy in people with HIV. Researchers ran immunoSEQ v3.0 at survey level. This table comes from immunoSEQ multiplex PCR, and its TCRdb copy is limited to in-frame clones, with some not included. The sample lists 25,000 to 35,000 clones; approximately 90% were seen once. The sequencing here drew on unsorted PBMCs, taken approximately 5 years before starting antiretroviral therapy. All receptors come from a man aged 45 to 65 with HIV.

V gene TRBV5-6 combines with J gene TRBJ1-5; no firm D call. Trimming cost V 0 bases and J 0 bases, with 7 bases left between them. Germline V gives CDR1 SGHDT, CDR2 YYEEEE. The CDR3 spans 15 residues. The CDR3 spells CASSLGILSNQPQHF. DNA for the CDR3: TGTGCCAGCAGCTTGGGAATCCTTAGCAATCAGCCCCAGCATTTT.

This clone is labeled medium-sized. The chain is built from TRBV10-1 and TRBJ2-1; D remains ambiguous. Germline V gene sequence: CDR1 WNHNN, CDR2 SYGVQD (reference sequence). V was trimmed by 6 bases and J by 6 bases, leaving 9 bases between them. This CDR3 has 12 amino acids. CDR3 in amino acids: CASRDLSNEQFF. CDR3 sequence (DNA): TGCGCCAGCAGAGACCTATCCAATGAGCAGTTCTTC.

The V call is TRBV27, the J call TRBJ1-6; D remains ambiguous. The germline V gene has CDR1 MNHEY and CDR2 SMNVEV (reference sequence). Trimming stripped 3 bases from V and 0 bases from J, with 15 bases between. This CDR3 contains 18 residues. CDR3: CASSFLTPESSYNSPLHF. The CDR3 nucleotides read TGTGCCAGCAGTTTCCTGACACCAGAAAGCTCCTATAATTCACCCCTCCACTTT.

V gene TRBV28 combines with J gene TRBJ2-1, with a possible D match to TRBD1 (6 bases). The CDR3 runs 13 residues. The V gene's germline CDR1 is MDHEN and CDR2 SYDVKM. V was trimmed by 6 bases and J by 5 bases, leaving 11 bases between them. The CDR3 region has the DNA TGTGCCAGCAGCCACACAGGGAACAATGAGCAGTTCTTC. This gives the protein CASSHTGNNEQFF.

This chain joins TRBV6-5 and TRBJ1-3; a possible D gene is TRBD1 (5 bases). Germline V gene lookup returns CDR1 MNHEY and CDR2 SVGAGI. This CDR3 comprises 15 residues. Trimming stripped 2 bases from V and 2 bases from J, with 10 bases between. CDR3 sequence: CASSYRSRAGNTIYF. CDR3 bases: TGTGCCAGCAGTTACCGGTCCAGGGCTGGAAACACCATATATTTT.

The gene calls are TRBV5-5 and TRBJ2-3, with TRBD2 as a possible D gene (6 bases). Germline CDR1 and CDR2: SGHKS and YYEKEE (reference sequence). The CDR3 contains 15 residues. With 3 bases removed from V and 3 bases from J, the gap between germline ends came to 14 bases. The CDR3 sequence: CASSWGPAGTDTQYF. The DNA for the CDR3 is TGTGCCAGCAGCTGGGGACCCGCGGGGACAGATACGCAGTATTTT.